This entry features one T cell receptor beta chain sequence. The data originate from a study of blood T cell repertoires in COVID-19. Overall study context: Sites across the United States, Italy and Spain contributed samples from acute and convalescent COVID-19. PBMCs, B-cell-depleted T cells, or T cells were the source of the cDNA or gDNA that made up the material.

The junction had 6 bases not matched to a gene; V was cut back by 5 bases and J by 3 bases. CDR3 length: 14 residues. CDR1 is LNHDA and CDR2 is SQIVND in the germline V gene (reference sequence). As handled by the study authors: Nucleated cell counts were estimated from reference gene primer amplification. The data were produced by immunoSEQ multiplex PCR, yet TCRdb's version contains in-frame clones alone and is incomplete. V, J and clone size reflect that table, while D and trimming were determined from the DNA. This sample has approximately 98,000 clones, with roughly 80% found just once. This sequence originates from an elderly man with acute or convalescent COVID-19. Sequencing was done on a sample of peripheral blood. The chain is built from TRBV19 and TRBJ2-5, with TRBD1 matching over 7 bases. CDR3 sequence reads: CASSLGTAKETQYF. CDR3 sequence (DNA): TGTGCCAGTAGTCTCGGGACAGCTAAAGAGACCCAGTACTTC.